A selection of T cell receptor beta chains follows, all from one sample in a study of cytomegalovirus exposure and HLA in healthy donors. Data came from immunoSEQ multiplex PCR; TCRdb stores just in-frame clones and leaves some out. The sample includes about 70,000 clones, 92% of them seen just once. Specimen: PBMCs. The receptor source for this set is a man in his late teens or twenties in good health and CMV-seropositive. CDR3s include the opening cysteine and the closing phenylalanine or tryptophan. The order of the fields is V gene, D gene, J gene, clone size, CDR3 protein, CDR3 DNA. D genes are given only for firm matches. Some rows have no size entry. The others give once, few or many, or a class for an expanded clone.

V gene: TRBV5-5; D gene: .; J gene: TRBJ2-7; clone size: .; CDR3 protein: CASSLATADEQYF; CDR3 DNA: TGTGCCAGCAGCTTGGCCACCGCGGACGAGCAGTACTTC
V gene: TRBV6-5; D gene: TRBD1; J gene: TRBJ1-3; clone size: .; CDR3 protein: CASSYGQGRIYF; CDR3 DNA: TGTGCCAGCAGTTACGGACAGGGGAGGATATATTTT
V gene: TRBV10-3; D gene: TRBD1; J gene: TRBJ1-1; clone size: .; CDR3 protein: CAIMGGQGAEAFF; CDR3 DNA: TGTGCCATCATGGGGGGACAGGGGGCTGAAGCTTTCTTT
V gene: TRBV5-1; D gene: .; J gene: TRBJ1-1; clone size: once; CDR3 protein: CASSSLSGNTEAFF; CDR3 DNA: TGCGCCAGCAGCTCCCTGTCGGGGAACACTGAAGCTTTCTTT
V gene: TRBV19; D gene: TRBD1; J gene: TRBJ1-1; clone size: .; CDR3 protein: CASRDGTGILTEAFF; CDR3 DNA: TGTGCCAGTAGAGATGGGACAGGCATTTTAACTGAAGCTTTCTTT
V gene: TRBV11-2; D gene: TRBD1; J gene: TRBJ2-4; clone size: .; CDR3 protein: CASSLRQGLNIQYF; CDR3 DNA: TGTGCCAGCAGCTTACGACAGGGGTTAAACATTCAGTACTTC
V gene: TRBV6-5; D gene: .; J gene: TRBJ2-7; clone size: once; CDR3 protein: CASSYSELSYEQYF; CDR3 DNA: TGTGCCAGCAGTTACTCGGAGTTATCCTACGAGCAGTACTTC
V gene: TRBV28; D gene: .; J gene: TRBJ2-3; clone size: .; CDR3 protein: CASSLSGGIPDTQYF; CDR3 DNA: TGTGCCAGCAGTTTATCTGGCGGGATCCCAGATACGCAGTATTTT
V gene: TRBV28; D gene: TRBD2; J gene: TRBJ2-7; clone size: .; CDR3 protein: CMIAGPSFSYEQYF; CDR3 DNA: TGTATGATAGCGGGGCCATCGTTCTCCTACGAGCAGTACTTC
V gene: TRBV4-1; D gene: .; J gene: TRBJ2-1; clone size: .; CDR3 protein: CASSQGDSQGNEQFF; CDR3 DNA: TGCGCCAGCAGCCAAGGCGATTCCCAGGGCAATGAGCAGTTCTTC
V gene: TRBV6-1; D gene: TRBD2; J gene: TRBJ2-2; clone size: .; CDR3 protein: CASSTLAGVGGELFF; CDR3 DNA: TGTGCCAGTTCCACTCTAGCGGGAGTCGGCGGGGAGCTGTTTTTT
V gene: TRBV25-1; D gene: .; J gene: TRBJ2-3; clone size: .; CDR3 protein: CASSHSPSTDTQYF; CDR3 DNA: TGTGCCAGCAGTCACAGCCCGTCCACAGATACGCAGTATTTT
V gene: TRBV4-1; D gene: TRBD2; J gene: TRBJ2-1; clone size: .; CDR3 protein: CASSQEGSILGGRLFF; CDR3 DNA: TGCGCCAGCAGCCAAGAGGGGTCCATACTAGGCGGGAGGTTGTTCTTC
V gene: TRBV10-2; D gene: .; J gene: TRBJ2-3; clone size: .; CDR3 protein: CASGSPGDPDTQYF; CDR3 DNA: TGCGCCAGCGGGAGCCCAGGGGACCCGGATACGCAGTATTTT
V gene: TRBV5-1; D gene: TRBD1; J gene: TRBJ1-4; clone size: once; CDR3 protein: CASSRGQGYEKLFF; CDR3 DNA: TGCGCCAGCAGCCGGGGACAGGGGTATGAAAAACTGTTTTTT
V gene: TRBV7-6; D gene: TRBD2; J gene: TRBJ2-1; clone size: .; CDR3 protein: CASSSHGLAESYNEQFF; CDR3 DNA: TGTGCCAGCAGCTCACACGGACTAGCGGAATCCTACAATGAGCAGTTCTTC
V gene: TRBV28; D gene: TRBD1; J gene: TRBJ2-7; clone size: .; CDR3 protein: CASSLPGQGAYEQYF; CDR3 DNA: TGTGCCAGCAGTCTCCCGGGACAGGGGGCCTACGAGCAGTACTTC
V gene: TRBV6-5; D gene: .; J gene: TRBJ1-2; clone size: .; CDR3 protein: CASRERSANYGYTF; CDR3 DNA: TGTGCCAGCCGGGAGAGGTCGGCTAACTATGGCTACACCTTC
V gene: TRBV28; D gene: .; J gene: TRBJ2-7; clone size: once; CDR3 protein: CASSFKFSAYEQYF; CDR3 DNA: TGTGCCAGCAGTTTCAAATTTTCGGCCTACGAGCAGTACTTC
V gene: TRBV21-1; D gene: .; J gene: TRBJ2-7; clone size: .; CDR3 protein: CASRRTSGSSYEQYF; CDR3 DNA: TGTGCCAGCAGGCGTACTAGCGGGAGCTCCTACGAGCAGTACTTC
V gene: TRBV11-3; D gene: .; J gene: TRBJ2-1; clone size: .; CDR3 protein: CASSLGTGSPSNEQFF; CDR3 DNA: TGTGCCAGCAGCTTAGGGACTGGGTCCCCATCAAATGAGCAGTTCTTC
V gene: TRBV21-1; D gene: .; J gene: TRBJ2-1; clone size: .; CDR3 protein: CASSKGGSDNEQFF; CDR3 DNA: TGTGCCAGCAGCAAAGGAGGCAGCGACAATGAGCAGTTCTTC
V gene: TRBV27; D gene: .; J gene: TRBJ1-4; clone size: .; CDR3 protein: CASRGGAVNEKLFF; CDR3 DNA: TGTGCCAGCAGAGGAGGGGCAGTTAATGAAAAACTGTTTTTT
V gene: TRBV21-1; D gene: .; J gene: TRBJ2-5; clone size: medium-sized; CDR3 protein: CASSKAGEETQYF; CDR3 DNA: TGTGCCAGCAGCAAAGCAGGGGAAGAGACCCAGTACTTC
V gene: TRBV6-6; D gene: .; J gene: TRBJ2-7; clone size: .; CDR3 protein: CASSSVEVASRDF; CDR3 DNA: TGTGCCAGCAGTTCCGTCGAAGTAGCGAGTAGGGACTTC
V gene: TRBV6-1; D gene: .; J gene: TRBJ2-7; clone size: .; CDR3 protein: CASSLRDFSSYEQYF; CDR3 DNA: TGTGCCAGCAGTTTGCGGGACTTTAGCTCCTACGAGCAGTACTTC
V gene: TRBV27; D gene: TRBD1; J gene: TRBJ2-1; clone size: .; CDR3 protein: CASSPAGQGLGQFF; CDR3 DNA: TGTGCCAGCAGCCCCGCGGGACAGGGGTTGGGGCAGTTCTTC
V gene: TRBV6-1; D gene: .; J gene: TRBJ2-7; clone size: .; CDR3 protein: CANSRDINYEQYF; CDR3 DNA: TGTGCCAACTCCCGGGACATTAACTACGAGCAGTACTTC
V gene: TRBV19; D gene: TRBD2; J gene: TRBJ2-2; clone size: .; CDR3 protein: CASSGLAGDTGELFF; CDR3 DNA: TGTGCCAGTAGTGGACTAGCGGGAGACACCGGGGAGCTGTTTTTT
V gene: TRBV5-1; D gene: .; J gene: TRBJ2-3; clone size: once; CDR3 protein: CASRSGTDTQYF; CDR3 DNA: TGCGCCAGCAGATCCGGCACAGATACGCAGTATTTT
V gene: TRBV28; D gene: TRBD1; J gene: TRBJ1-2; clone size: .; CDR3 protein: CASSLGSDRNGYGYTF; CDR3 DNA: TGTGCCAGCAGTTTGGGTTCGGACAGGAATGGGTATGGCTACACCTTC
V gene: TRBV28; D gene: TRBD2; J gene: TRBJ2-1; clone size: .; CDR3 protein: CASSLEPSGSYNEQFF; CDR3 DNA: TGTGCCAGCAGTTTAGAGCCTAGCGGGAGCTACAATGAGCAGTTCTTC
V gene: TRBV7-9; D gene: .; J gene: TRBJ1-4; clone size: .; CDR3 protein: CASSLSGGLNEKLFF; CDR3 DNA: TGTGCCAGCAGCCTAAGTGGAGGCCTTAATGAAAAACTGTTTTTT
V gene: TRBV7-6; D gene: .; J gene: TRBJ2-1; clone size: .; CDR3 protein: CASSLVPGESSYNEQFF; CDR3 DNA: TGTGCCAGCAGCTTAGTCCCGGGGGAAAGCTCCTACAATGAGCAGTTCTTC
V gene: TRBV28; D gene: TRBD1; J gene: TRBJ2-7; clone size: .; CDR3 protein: CASSLLGQGASYEQYF; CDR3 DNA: TGTGCCAGCAGTTTACTGGGACAGGGGGCGTCCTACGAGCAGTACTTC
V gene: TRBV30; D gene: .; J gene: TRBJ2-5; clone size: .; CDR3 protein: CAWSVELLQETQYF; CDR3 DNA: TGTGCCTGGAGTGTCGAGCTCCTCCAAGAGACCCAGTACTTC
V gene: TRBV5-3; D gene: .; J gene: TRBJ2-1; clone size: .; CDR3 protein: CARSLGQRVEFF; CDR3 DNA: TGTGCCAGAAGCTTGGGTCAGAGGGTCGAGTTCTTC
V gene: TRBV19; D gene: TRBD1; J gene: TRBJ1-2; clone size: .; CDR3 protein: CASTKDRERGYTF; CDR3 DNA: TGTGCCAGTACCAAGGACAGGGAGCGTGGCTACACCTTC
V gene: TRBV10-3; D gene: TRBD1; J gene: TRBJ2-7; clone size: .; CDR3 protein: CAISVDRVYEQYF; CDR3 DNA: TGTGCCATCAGCGTGGACAGGGTCTACGAGCAGTACTTC
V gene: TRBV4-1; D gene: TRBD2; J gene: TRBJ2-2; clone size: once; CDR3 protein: CASSQDPTGASGTELFF; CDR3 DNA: TGCGCCAGCAGCCAAGACCCCACTGGAGCTAGCGGGACGGAGCTGTTTTTT
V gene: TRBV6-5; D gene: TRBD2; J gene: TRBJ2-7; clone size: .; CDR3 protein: CASSYFSGTTLYEQYF; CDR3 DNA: TGTGCCAGCAGTTACTTCTCCGGGACTACACTCTACGAGCAGTACTTC
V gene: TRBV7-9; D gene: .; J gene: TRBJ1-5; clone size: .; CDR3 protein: CASSSNRAGQPQHF; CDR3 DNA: TGTGCCAGCAGCTCAAACAGGGCAGGGCAGCCCCAGCATTTT
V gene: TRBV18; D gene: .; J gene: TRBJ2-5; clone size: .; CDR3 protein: CASSSKQEETQYF; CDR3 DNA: TGTGCCAGCTCATCAAAACAGGAAGAGACCCAGTACTTC
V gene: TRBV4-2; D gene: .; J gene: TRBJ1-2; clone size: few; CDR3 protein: CASSQEGPNYGYTF; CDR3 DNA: TGTGCCAGCAGCCAAGAGGGGCCGAACTATGGCTACACCTTC
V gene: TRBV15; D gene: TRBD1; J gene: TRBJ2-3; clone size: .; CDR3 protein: CATSRDRGTDTQYF; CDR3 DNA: TGTGCCACCAGCAGGGACAGGGGTACAGATACGCAGTATTTT